This T cell receptor beta chain was obtained from a study of cytomegalovirus exposure and HLA in healthy donors. With 60 Vbeta and 13 Jbeta primers, the PCR was carried out. Assay used: immunoSEQ multiplex PCR; TCRdb lists only in-frame clones, some missing. Here the sample spans around 120,000 clones, 70% to 80% being singletons. This CDR3 region has 15 residues. CDR1 is SGHAT, CDR2 FQDESV, per germline (reference sequence). With V trimmed by 4 bases and J by 2 bases, 6 bases remained unmatched. The sequencing sample was made of PBMCs. The rearrangement joins TRBV11-1 to TRBJ1-2, with 8 bases that match TRBD1. This sequence originates from a woman aged 35 to 49 in good health and CMV-seropositive. CDR3 in amino acids: CASSSQGAENYGYTF. The CDR3 coding sequence is TGTGCCAGCAGCTCTCAGGGGGCAGAGAACTATGGCTACACCTTC.